This T cell receptor beta chain was retrieved from a study of T-cell reconstitution after alpha-beta-depleted transplantation in children. At least ten counts were recorded for this clonotype. The CDR3 length is 13 residues. Germline loops: CDR1 MGHDK, CDR2 SYGVNS. V was shortened by 4 bases and J by 4 bases, with 10 bases between the two germline ends. As it was prepared, the TCRbeta library received unique molecular identifiers. MiXCR, applied by TCRdb to the PCR reads, yields one record per CDR3 protein. The sample holds hundreds of thousands of distinct CDR3 sequences, less than 15% seen once. This clonotype originated in a girl aged 2 to 10 with congenital amegakaryocytic thrombocytopenia, due to receive a stem cell transplant. The input for sequencing was PBMCs, taken before TCRalphabeta/CD19-depleted stem cell transplant. The chain couples TRBV25-1 to TRBJ1-2, with no clear D. CDR3: CASSGRGVYGYTF. The DNA for the CDR3 is TGTGCCAGCAGTGGTCGCGGAGTCTATGGCTACACCTTC.